Listed below are T cell receptor beta chains from one sample, sequenced in a study of T cells in Graves' hyperthyroidism and ophthalmopathy. TCRdb re-called the multiplex PCR reads with MiXCR, one entry per CDR3 protein. There are 350,000 or so distinct CDR3 sequences in the sample; about a sixth occur only once, and about a sixth lies in the top ten. Sample: blood. The receptor set was obtained from a woman aged 40 to 50 with Graves' ophthalmopathy. Both conserved end residues are part of each CDR3. Size values are once, few and many counts, or a class for expanded clones, and some rows have none.

TRBV12-3/TRBV12-4,TRBJ1-1,many,CASSSFDTEAFF
TRBV4-2,TRBJ1-2,many,CASSQGTGTAYGYTF
TRBV9,TRBJ2-2,many,CASSTTEPGELFF
TRBV6-1,TRBJ2-7,many,CASRGQKADQYF
TRBV9,TRBJ2-6,many,CASSDRGQGTSGANVLTF
TRBV7-2,TRBJ2-5,-,CASSLVSVAGETQYF
TRBV20-1,TRBJ2-4,many,CSARPPTAENIQYF
TRBV6-5,TRBJ1-1,many,CASTFGRNTEAFF
TRBV20-1,TRBJ1-1,many,CSAPRQGNTEAFF
TRBV11-1,TRBJ1-5,-,CASSVHDRVYSSNQPQPF
TRBV11-1,TRBJ2-7,many,CASSLGASAPFYEQYF
TRBV5-1,TRBJ1-2,few,CASSLDVGTSYPPTF
TRBV12-3/TRBV12-4,TRBJ2-7,many,CASSYRTTYEQYF
TRBV12-3/TRBV12-4,TRBJ2-3,many,CASSLRPGDEGGWRQYF
TRBV12-3/TRBV12-4,TRBJ1-5,-,CASSLDANQPQHF
TRBV5-1,TRBJ1-2,many,CASSLDLNHDGYTF
TRBV12-3/TRBV12-4,TRBJ2-7,-,CASSLGTGIKDEQYF
TRBV29-1,TRBJ2-7,-,CSYRVGSSYEQSF
TRBV29-1,TRBJ1-5,many,CSVVWGLGQPQHF
TRBV27,TRBJ2-7,many,CASSLYTGSDEQYF
TRBV3-1,TRBJ2-5,many,CASSQEPSGRVETQYF
TRBV7-2,TRBJ2-6,many,CASSLSGSTYSGANVLTF
TRBV24-1,TRBJ1-2,many,CATSVANNYGYTF
TRBV3-1,TRBJ2-5,-,CASSPPVEETQYF
TRBV7-2,TRBJ2-2,-,CASSERASETGELFF
TRBV28,TRBJ1-2,many,CAHPGTGGNGYTF
TRBV6-2/TRBV6-3,TRBJ2-5,many,CASSYGTGTLQETQYF
TRBV7-6,TRBJ2-5,many,CASSLGRGWDQTQYF
TRBV12-3/TRBV12-4,TRBJ2-7,-,CASSISGRGRAEQYF
TRBV28,TRBJ2-5,-,CASSLLVGAGTQYF
TRBV15,TRBJ2-3,many,CATSSRAATDTQYF
TRBV5-1,TRBJ2-5,many,CASSLLAANFQETQYF
TRBV12-3/TRBV12-4,TRBJ1-5,many,CASSLDGTGGKPQHF
TRBV20-1,TRBJ2-5,many,CSATSFSGAQETQYF
TRBV29-1,TRBJ2-2,many,CSVQRDRGTGELFF
TRBV3-1,TRBJ2-5,many,CASSPSVLETQYF
TRBV20-1,TRBJ1-1,many,CSARGKRNTEAFF
TRBV6-1,TRBJ2-7,many,CASSEAWGASYEQYF
TRBV5-6,TRBJ1-1,many,CASSFAGGQNTEAFF
TRBV10-3,TRBJ2-2,-,CAISSSGVREWAGELFF
TRBV28,TRBJ2-4,many,CASSPDWALAKNIQYF
TRBV6-1,TRBJ2-7,many,CASSIAGAFPYEQYF
TRBV5-6,TRBJ1-1,-,CASSLQQGGNTEAFF
TRBV7-3,TRBJ2-2,-,CASSLLDGELFF
TRBV30,TRBJ1-2,many,CAWSVRGGGYTF
TRBV6-2/TRBV6-3,TRBJ1-3,-,CASSYGGAGNTIYF
TRBV5-1,TRBJ1-2,many,CASSLGTGGVNGYTF
TRBV11-2,TRBJ2-2,many,CASSRGSGELFF
TRBV28,TRBJ2-5,many,CASSSGRYETQYF